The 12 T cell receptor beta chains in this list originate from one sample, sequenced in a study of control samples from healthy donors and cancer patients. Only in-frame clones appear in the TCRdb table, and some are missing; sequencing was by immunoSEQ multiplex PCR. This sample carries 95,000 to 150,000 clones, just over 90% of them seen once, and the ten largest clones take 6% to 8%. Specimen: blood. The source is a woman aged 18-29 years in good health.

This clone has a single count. CDR3 coding DNA: TGTGCCAGCAGCTTGGTCGACAGGGGGGGAACTGAAGCTTTCTTT. Its protein product is CASSLVDRGGTEAFF. The V call is TRBV5-6, the J call TRBJ1-1, with TRBD1 identical over 9 bases. The CDR3 consists of 15 residues. Germline CDR1 reads SGHDT; CDR2 reads YYEEEE. J gave up 5 bases and V 0 bases, and 5 bases lay outside the gene matches.

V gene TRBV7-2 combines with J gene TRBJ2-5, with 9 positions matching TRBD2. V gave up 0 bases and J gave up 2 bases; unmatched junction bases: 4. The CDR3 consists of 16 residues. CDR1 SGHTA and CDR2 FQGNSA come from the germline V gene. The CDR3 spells CASSLAVLAGQETQYF. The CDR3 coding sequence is TGTGCCAGCAGCTTAGCGGTCCTAGCGGGACAAGAGACCCAGTACTTC.

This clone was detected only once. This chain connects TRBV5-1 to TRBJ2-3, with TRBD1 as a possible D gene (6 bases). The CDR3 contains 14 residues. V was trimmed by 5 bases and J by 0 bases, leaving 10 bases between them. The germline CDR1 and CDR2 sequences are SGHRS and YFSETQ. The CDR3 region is CASRRQESTDTQYF. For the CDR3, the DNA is TGCGCCAGCAGAAGACAGGAGAGCACAGATACGCAGTATTTT.

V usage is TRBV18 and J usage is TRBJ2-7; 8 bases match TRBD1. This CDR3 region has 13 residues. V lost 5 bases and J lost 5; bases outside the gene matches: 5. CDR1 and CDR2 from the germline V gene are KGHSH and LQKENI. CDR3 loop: CASSGQGVDEQYF. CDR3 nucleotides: TGTGCCAGCTCAGGACAGGGTGTCGACGAGCAGTACTTC.

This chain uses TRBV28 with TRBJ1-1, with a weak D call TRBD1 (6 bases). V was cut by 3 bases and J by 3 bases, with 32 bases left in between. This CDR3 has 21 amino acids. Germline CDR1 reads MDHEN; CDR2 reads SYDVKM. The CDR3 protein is CASSFGVWQGRIKNWDTEAFF. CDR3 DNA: TGTGCCAGCAGTTTCGGAGTATGGCAGGGGAGAATAAAGAACTGGGACACTGAAGCTTTCTTT.

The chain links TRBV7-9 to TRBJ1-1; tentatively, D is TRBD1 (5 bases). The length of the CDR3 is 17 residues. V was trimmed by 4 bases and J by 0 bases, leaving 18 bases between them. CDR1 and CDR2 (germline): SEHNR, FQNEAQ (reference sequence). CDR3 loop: CASSSSLTDDLNTEAFF. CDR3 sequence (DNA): TGTGCCAGCAGCTCTTCCCTGACAGACGACCTGAACACTGAAGCTTTCTTT. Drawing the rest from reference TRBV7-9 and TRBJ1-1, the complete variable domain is DTGVSQNPRHKITKRGQNVTFRCDPISEHNRLYWYRQTLGQGPEFLTYFQNEAQLEKSRLLSDRFSAERPKGSFSTLEIQRTEQGDSAMYLCASSSSLTDDLNTEAFFGQGTRLTVV.

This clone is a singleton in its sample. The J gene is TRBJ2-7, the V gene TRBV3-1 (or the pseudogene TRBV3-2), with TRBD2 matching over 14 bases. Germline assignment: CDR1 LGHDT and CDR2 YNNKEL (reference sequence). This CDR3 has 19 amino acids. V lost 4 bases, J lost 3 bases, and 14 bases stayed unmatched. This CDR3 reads CASSRSQGLAGERDYEQYF. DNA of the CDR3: TGTGCCAGCAGCCGCTCCCAGGGACTAGCGGGAGAAAGGGACTACGAGCAGTACTTC.

The CDR3 sequence is CASSEYTVWDEAFF. The CDR3 region has the DNA TGCGCCAGCAGTGAGTACACAGTTTGGGATGAAGCTTTCTTT. The J gene is TRBJ1-1, the V gene TRBV10-1; D gene ambiguous. The CDR3 loop spans 14 amino acids. Germline loops: CDR1 WNHNN, CDR2 SYGVQD (reference sequence). Deletions cut 1 base from V and 7 bases from J, with 13 bases between.

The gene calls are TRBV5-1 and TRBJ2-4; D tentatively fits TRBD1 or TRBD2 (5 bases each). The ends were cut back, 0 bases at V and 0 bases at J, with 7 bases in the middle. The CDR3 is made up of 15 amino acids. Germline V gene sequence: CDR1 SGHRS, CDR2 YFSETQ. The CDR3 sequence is CASSLGDLAKNIQYF. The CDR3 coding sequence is TGCGCCAGCAGCTTGGGGGACCTAGCCAAAAACATTCAGTACTTC.

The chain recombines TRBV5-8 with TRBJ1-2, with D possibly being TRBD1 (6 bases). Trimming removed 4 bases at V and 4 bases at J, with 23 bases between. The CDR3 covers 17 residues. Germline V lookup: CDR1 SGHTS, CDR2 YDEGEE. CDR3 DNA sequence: TGTGCCAGCAGCCGCACCTTCTCCGACAGGTTTCTCTATGGCTACACCTTC. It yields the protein CASSRTFSDRFLYGYTF.

CDR3 coding DNA: TGTGCCACCAGCCGTAAATGGGCCGGACCCATGAACACTGAAGCTTTCTTT. Its translation: CATSRKWAGPMNTEAFF. V usage is TRBV15 and J usage is TRBJ1-1; D call uncertain. CDR3 length: 17 amino acids. Trimming removed 5 bases from V and 0 bases from J, with 19 bases in between. Looked up from germline, CDR1 is LNHNV and CDR2 is YYDKDF (reference sequence).

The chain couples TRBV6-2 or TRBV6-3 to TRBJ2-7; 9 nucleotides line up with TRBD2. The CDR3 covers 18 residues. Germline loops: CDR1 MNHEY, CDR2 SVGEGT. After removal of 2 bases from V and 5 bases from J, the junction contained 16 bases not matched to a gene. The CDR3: CASSYPISGGRASHEQYF. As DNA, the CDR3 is TGTGCCAGCAGTTACCCAATCTCGGGCGGGAGGGCCAGCCACGAGCAGTACTTC.